One sample yielded the 14 T cell receptor beta chains listed below, sequenced in a study of response to subunit inactivated influenza vaccine. MiXCR was run by TCRdb on the RT-PCR reads, yielding one entry per CDR3 protein. The data hold hundreds of thousands of distinct CDR3 sequences, with approximately 16% observed a single time. This material consisted of CD4+ T cells sorted from PBMCs, taken less than 30 months after vaccination. The receptors were sampled from a man aged 50-75 years who received an inactivated influenza vaccine.

In nucleotides, the CDR3 is TGTGCCAGCAGCTTGTTGTGGGGAACCGGGGAGCTGTTTTTT. Translated: CASSLLWGTGELFF. The chain links TRBV5-5 to TRBJ2-2; the D is unclear. In germline, CDR1 is SGHKS, CDR2 YYEKEE (reference sequence). The CDR3 is made up of 14 amino acids. Trimming cost V 1 base and J 5 bases, with 9 bases left between them.

This clonotype was seen repeatedly, ten times or more. The CDR3 coding sequence is TGTGCCAGCAGCCAACCTGGGACAGGGAAGGGTCGCAATGAGCAGTTCTTC. Its protein is CASSQPGTGKGRNEQFF. The chain employs TRBV3-1 and TRBJ2-1, with 9 bases identical to TRBD1. Germline V lookup: CDR1 LGHDT, CDR2 YNNKEL (reference sequence). CDR3 length: 17 residues. Trimming removed 2 bases from V and 6 bases from J; junction bases left unmatched: 11.

This clonotype was seen at least ten times. The rearrangement uses TRBV3-1 and TRBJ2-5; 9 bases line up with TRBD2. V gave up 5 bases and J gave up 3 bases; unmatched junction bases: 13. The germline V gene has CDR1 LGHDT and CDR2 YNNKEL (reference sequence). This CDR3 region has 17 residues. The CDR3 nucleotides are TGTGCCAGCAGCAAACCTCGTTTGCTAGCGGGGAAAGAGACCCAGTACTTC. Translated, it gives CASSKPRLLAGKETQYF.

There are a few counts of this clonotype. The chain employs TRBV6-2 or TRBV6-3 and TRBJ2-7, with 8 bases matching TRBD1. The length of the CDR3 is 14 residues. The trim removed 6 bases at V and 2 bases at J, leaving 6 bases unmatched. Germline V lookup: CDR1 MNHEY, CDR2 SVGEGT. DNA for the CDR3: TGTGCCAGCAGAATAGGACAGGGACCCTACGAGCAGTACTTC. It specifies CASRIGQGPYEQYF.

The chain recombines TRBV7-3 with TRBJ2-1; a weak D match, TRBD2 (6 bases). Trimming pared 5 bases from V and 3 bases from J, leaving 11 bases between. Germline lookup yields CDR1 SGHTA and CDR2 FQGTGA. The CDR3 has 14 residues. As DNA, the CDR3 is TGTGCCAGCAGCCACGGACTACTCTACAATGAGCAGTTCTTC. Translation gives CASSHGLLYNEQFF.

The chain uses TRBV18 and TRBJ1-2; the match to TRBD1 covers 8 bases. Germline loops: CDR1 KGHSH, CDR2 LQKENI. The CDR3 has 13 residues. V lost 3 bases and J lost 14; bases outside the gene matches: 11. CDR3 nucleotide sequence: TGTGCCAGCTCACCGGACAGGGTGTTGGAACGGACCTTC. Encoded protein: CASSPDRVLERTF. The full variable domain, its missing parts supplied by reference TRBV18 and TRBJ1-2, is NAGVMQNPRHLVRRRGQEARLRCSPMKGHSHVYWYRQLPEEGLKFMVYLQKENIIDESGMPKERFSAEFPKEGPSILRIQQVVRGDSAAYFCASSPDRVLERTFGSGTRLTVV.

The rearrangement links TRBV11-2 to TRBJ2-4; TRBD2 matches 7 bases. Germline V gene sequence: CDR1 SGHAT, CDR2 FQNNGV. The CDR3 sequence is 18 residues long. V shed 3 bases, J shed 2 bases, and the junction held 13 bases outside the gene matches. The CDR3 coding sequence is TGTGCCAGCAGCTTGACGGGAGGCCGGATCGGGACCAAAAACATTCAGTACTTC. Residues: CASSLTGGRIGTKNIQYF.

This clonotype came up many times. The chain carries TRBV9 and TRBJ2-2, with TRBD2 as a possible D gene (6 bases). V shed 6 bases and J shed 4 bases, with 22 bases lying between them. The CDR3 is 17 amino acids. The germline CDR1 and CDR2 sequences are SGDLS and YYNGEE. The CDR3 DNA reads TGTGCCAGCACCCGAGGGACTGGCGGGACTTTCACCGGGGAGCTGTTTTTT. This codes for CASTRGTGGTFTGELFF.

The gene calls are TRBV20-1 and TRBJ2-7; 7 nucleotides match TRBD2. Germline V gene data show CDR1 as DFQATT and CDR2 as SNEGSKA (reference sequence). The CDR3 totals 14 residues. Germline trimming cut 2 bases from V and 7 bases from J; bases unmatched to any gene: 11. DNA of the CDR3: TGCAGTGCTAGAAGAGTGGCGGGAGTCGGGGAGCAGTACTTC. Its protein is CSARRVAGVGEQYF.

CDR3 nucleotides: TGTGCCAGCAGCTGGCGGACAGGGGGGTGGGAGACCCAGTACTTC. Its translation: CASSWRTGGWETQYF. The chain recombines TRBV11-2 with TRBJ2-5, with 10 bases aligning to TRBD1. This CDR3 contains 15 residues. Germline loops: CDR1 SGHAT, CDR2 FQNNGV. Germline trimming cut 4 bases from V and 5 bases from J; bases unmatched to any gene: 7. The full variable domain, in which reference TRBV11-2 and TRBJ2-5 provide the parts outside the CDR3, is EAGVAQSPRYKIIEKRQSVAFWCNPISGHATLYWYQQILGQGPKLLIQFQNNGVVDDSQLPKDRFSAERLKGVDSTLKIQPAKLEDSAVYLCASSWRTGGWETQYFGPGTRLLVL.

This sequence joins TRBV7-8 and TRBJ2-1; D is perhaps TRBD2 (5 bases). CDR1 is SGHVS, CDR2 FQNEAQ, per germline. The CDR3 spans 16 residues. Trimming cost V 5 bases and J 0 bases, with 14 bases left between them. CDR3 DNA: TGTGCCAGCAGCCTATATCAAGGGAGCTCCTACAATGAGCAGTTCTTC. Residues: CASSLYQGSSYNEQFF. The variable domain in full, completed from reference TRBV7-8 and TRBJ2-1, reads GAGVSQSPRYKVAKRGQDVALRCDPISGHVSLFWYQQALGQGPEFLTYFQNEAQLDKSGLPSDRFFAERPEGSVSTLKIQRTQQEDSAVYLCASSLYQGSSYNEQFFGPGTRLTVL.

J is TRBJ2-2 and V is TRBV20-1; D unresolved. Germline V lookup: CDR1 DFQATT, CDR2 SNEGSKA (reference sequence). The CDR3 covers 13 residues. Trimming removed 4 bases at V and 4 bases at J, with 10 bases between. CDR3: CSANPTGTGELFF. The DNA of the CDR3 is TGCAGTGCTAATCCGACCGGCACCGGGGAGCTGTTTTTT.

Only one count was recorded for this clonotype. The gene calls are TRBV20-1 and TRBJ2-2; D perhaps matches TRBD1 (5 bases). V lost 3 bases, J lost 6 bases, and 11 bases lay in between. The CDR3 extends over 13 amino acids. Germline loops: CDR1 DFQATT, CDR2 SNEGSKA (reference sequence). The CDR3 here is CSARLSTAGELFF. CDR3 bases: TGCAGTGCTAGGCTTTCGACAGCCGGGGAGCTGTTTTTT.

The chain is built from TRBV4-3 and TRBJ2-3; possibly TRBD2 for D (5 bases). This CDR3 comprises 15 residues. Germline CDR1 LGHNA, CDR2 YSLEER. Trimming took off 0 bases at V and 2 bases at J, with 9 bases between the two ends. CDR3 sequence: CASSQDPGVTDTQYF. The CDR3 DNA is TGCGCCAGCAGCCAAGATCCCGGGGTCACAGATACGCAGTATTTT.